This T cell receptor beta chain was retrieved from a study of blood T cells in healthy people across ages. The study, taken as a whole, reports: It was not possible, with unsorted PBMCs, to conclusively compare naive and antigen-experienced cells.

Samples each yielded at least 6 micrograms of total RNA. The sample holds a few counts of this clonotype. Its antigen is not identified. Alongside a J-beta primer mix, a sample-barcoded 5' primer served in a second PCR lasting roughly 6 to 12 cycles. TCRdb independently ran MiXCR on the 5' RACE reads; one entry per CDR3 protein. The table shows about 970,000 distinct CDR3 sequences, with 45% to 60% occurring only once. The sequence derives from a woman aged 55-69 years in good health. The specimen sequenced was blood.

CDR3 bases: TGTGCCAGCAGCCGACCCACCGGGTCCGACACCGGGGAGCTGTTTTTT. Protein: CASSRPTGSDTGELFF. This chain connects TRBV7-9 to TRBJ2-2; D remains unclear. CDR1 SEHNR and CDR2 FQNEAQ come from the germline V gene (reference sequence). This CDR3 is built from 16 residues. V was pared by 5 bases and J by 3 bases, with 16 bases between.